This T cell receptor beta chain is drawn from a study of CD8 T cells in Susac syndrome. Trimming cost V 1 base and J 12 bases; bases outside gene matches: 14. The CDR3 has 16 residues. In germline, CDR1 is DFQATT, CDR2 SNEGSKA (reference sequence). Sequencing of TCR beta, carried out with a high-throughput approach, was applied to CD8+ and CD4+ T cells from the blood. The healthy controls were matched to patients by age and sex. A quantity of about 0.5 to 1 ug RNA underwent reverse transcription using random hexamers. With immunoSEQ multiplex PCR, TCR beta CDR3 was amplified across 54 Vbeta and 13 Jbeta. Via MiXCR, TCRdb re-called the immunoSEQ multiplex PCR reads, giving one row per CDR3 protein. The sample records about 130,000 distinct CDR3 sequences, 90% to 95% being singletons.

Sequencing input: CD4+ T cells from PBMCs. The TCR sequence derives from a human donor in good health. The chain employs TRBV20-1 and TRBJ2-1; 11 positions match TRBD2. The CDR3 nucleotides read TGCAGTGCTAGAGCTCCCGGGCTAGCGGGAGGAGGTGGGCAGTTCTTC. Amino acids: CSARAPGLAGGGGQFF.